These 20 T cell receptor beta chains share one sample of origin, sequenced in a study of cytomegalovirus exposure and HLA in healthy donors. Use of 60 Vbeta and 13 Jbeta primers characterized the PCR. Sequencing used immunoSEQ multiplex PCR; TCRdb keeps in-frame clones, though not all of them. Here the sample spans about 160,000 clones, around three quarters being singletons. The sequenced sample consisted of PBMCs. Receptors were obtained from a middle-aged man in good health and CMV-seropositive.

V usage is TRBV19 and J usage is TRBJ2-2, with 9 nucleotides matching TRBD1. The ends lost 5 bases at V and 4 bases at J; junction bases unmatched: 5. The CDR3 is 15 residues long. CDR1 is LNHDA, CDR2 SQIVND, per germline (reference sequence). As DNA, the CDR3 is TGTGCCAGTAGTTATCGGACAGGGGCCACCGGGGAGCTGTTTTTT. Its translation is CASSYRTGATGELFF.

The V gene is TRBV9, the J gene TRBJ1-1; the D is unclear. The V gene's germline CDR1 is SGDLS and CDR2 YYNGEE. Trimming removed 3 bases at V and 11 bases at J, with 17 bases between. The CDR3 is made up of 13 amino acids. The CDR3 DNA follows: TGTGCCAGCAGCGGTCGGATGAGCTGGAGGGCTTTCTTT. It translates to CASSGRMSWRAFF.

This clone showed up just a few times. This chain links TRBV9 with TRBJ1-2; D is ambiguous. The CDR3 runs to 11 residues. Germline V gene data show CDR1 as SGDLS and CDR2 as YYNGEE. V was pared by 4 bases and J by 7 bases, with 8 bases between. DNA for the CDR3: TGTGCCAGCAGCACGAGGCGTGGCTACACCTTC. It translates to CASSTRRGYTF.

The chain couples TRBV14 to TRBJ2-1; perhaps TRBD1 as D (5 bases). The CDR3 spans 13 residues. V dropped 3 bases and J dropped 13 bases, with 16 bases sitting between them. Germline V gene data show CDR1 as SGHDN and CDR2 as FVKESK. CDR3 amino acids: CASSQLVAGLQFF. CDR3 coding DNA: TGTGCCAGCAGCCAGTTGGTAGCAGGGCTCCAGTTCTTC.

The rearrangement links TRBV5-4 to TRBJ1-6; D remains ambiguous. CDR3 length: 13 residues. Germline values: CDR1 SGHNT, CDR2 YYREEE (reference sequence). V lost 4 bases, J lost 9 bases, and 11 bases lay in between. The DNA for the CDR3 is TGTGCCAGCAGCGTAACTCGTGGTTCACCCCTCCACTTT. Translated: CASSVTRGSPLHF.

The J gene is TRBJ2-7, the V gene TRBV4-1, with D perhaps TRBD2 (5 bases). The V and J ends lost 3 bases and 5 bases respectively, with 20 bases between them. Looked up from germline, CDR1 is MGHRA and CDR2 is YSYEKL. This CDR3 comprises 16 residues. The CDR3 region is CASSHLGGLQSNEQYF. As DNA, the CDR3 is TGCGCCAGCAGCCACCTCGGAGGACTTCAGTCCAACGAGCAGTACTTC.

This rearrangement joins TRBV30 to TRBJ2-1; 8 bases fit TRBD2. J was trimmed by 1 base and V by 0 bases; bases with no gene match: 2. CDR3 size: 15 residues. Germline CDR1 GTSNPN, CDR2 SVGIG (reference sequence). This CDR3 reads CAWSVRGGSYNEQFF. In nucleotides, the CDR3 is TGTGCCTGGAGTGTACGGGGGGGTTCCTACAATGAGCAGTTCTTC.

Notes on this clone: The sample holds other DNA sequences that translate to the same CDR3. CDR3 bases: TGTGCCAGCAGTTACTCGAGTGGCGGATCTGGAAACACCATATATTTT. Protein: CASSYSSGGSGNTIYF. The chain employs TRBV6-5 and TRBJ1-3, with no clear D. Between the trimmed V and J ends, which lost 0 bases and 1 base, there was a span of 10 bases. The CDR3 covers 16 residues. CDR1 MNHEY and CDR2 SVGAGI come from the germline V gene.

The chain carries TRBV7-9 and TRBJ2-1, with TRBD2 identical over 10 bases. This CDR3 has 16 residues. The J segment lost 0 bases and the V segment lost 5 bases, leaving 4 bases of the junction unmatched. Germline CDR1 reads SEHNR; CDR2 reads FQNEAQ (reference sequence). The CDR3 sequence: CASSDSGGPSYNEQFF. The CDR3 region has the DNA TGTGCCAGCAGCGATAGCGGGGGGCCCTCCTACAATGAGCAGTTCTTC.

This clone was detected once. The J gene is TRBJ1-5, the V gene TRBV23-1, with D possibly being TRBD1 (5 bases). TRBV23-1 carries the ORF label, with uncertain function. The CDR3 contains 13 residues. V dropped 8 bases and J dropped 9 bases, with 17 bases sitting between them. As DNA, the CDR3 is TGCGCCAGCCAAACAGACCCCCAGGGGCCCCAGCATTTT. This gives the protein CASQTDPQGPQHF.

The rearrangement joins TRBV7-6 to TRBJ2-7; weak D call: TRBD1 (5 bases). Trimming shortened V by 2 bases and J by 0 bases, and 8 bases separated the two germline ends. Germline CDR1 reads SGHVS; CDR2 reads FNYEAQ. CDR3 length equals 14 residues. This CDR3 reads CASSLSDSSYEQYF. CDR3 sequence (DNA): TGTGCCAGCAGCTTAAGTGACAGCTCCTACGAGCAGTACTTC. Drawing the rest from reference TRBV7-6 and TRBJ2-7, the complete variable domain is GAGVSQSPRYKVTKRGQDVALRCDPISGHVSLYWYRQALGQGPEFLTYFNYEAQQDKSGLPNDRFSAERPEGSISTLTIQRTEQRDSAMYRCASSLSDSSYEQYFGPGTRLTVT.

V is TRBV19 and J is TRBJ1-1; 12 bases are a match to TRBD1. Germline V lookup: CDR1 LNHDA, CDR2 SQIVND (reference sequence). CDR3 length: 15 residues. The ends lost 6 bases at V and 4 bases at J; junction bases unmatched: 6. The CDR3 DNA sequence: TGTGCCAGTAGGCGGGACAGGGGGCATGGCACTGAAGCTTTCTTT. Translation: CASRRDRGHGTEAFF.

This clone was seen more than once but under ten times. The chain links TRBV9 to TRBJ1-1; the D gene is possibly TRBD1 (5 bases). Trimming took 4 bases from V and 9 from J, leaving 10 bases between them. This CDR3 spans 11 amino acids. Germline CDR1 reads SGDLS; CDR2 reads YYNGEE. For the CDR3, the DNA is TGTGCCAGCAGCCAACAGGATAAAGCTTTCTTT. As protein: CASSQQDKAFF.

The chain employs TRBV29-1 and TRBJ1-2; TRBD1 aligns across 8 bases. The CDR3 runs to 14 residues. Germline loops: CDR1 SQVTM, CDR2 ANQGSEA. V gave up 5 bases and J gave up 4 bases; unmatched junction bases: 9. The CDR3 loop is CSVLPKDRVYGYTF. In nucleotides, the CDR3 is TGCAGCGTTCTCCCCAAGGACAGGGTCTATGGCTACACCTTC.

On this clone: Its ends do not fully match the called genes, so a read error is possible. V and J are TRBV7-9 and TRBJ2-5; TRBD1 is a possible D gene (5 bases). Germline loops: CDR1 SEHNR, CDR2 FQNEAQ (reference sequence). This CDR3 has 15 residues. CDR3 region: CASSLAPDGQEAQYF. CDR3 bases: TGTGCCAGCAGCTTAGCGCCTGACGGACAAGAGGCCCAGTACTTC. Full variable domain (rest looked up from reference TRBV7-9 and TRBJ2-5): DTGVSQNPRHKITKRGQNVTFRCDPISEHNRLYWYRQTLGQGPEFLTYFQNEAQLEKSRLLSDRFSAERPKGSFSTLEIQRTEQGDSAMYLCASSLAPDGQEAQYFGPGTRLLVL.

The chain uses TRBV7-6 and TRBJ1-3; D not certain. This CDR3 is built from 15 residues. The ends were cut back, 2 bases at V and 0 bases at J, with 8 bases in the middle. Germline V CDR1 and CDR2: SGHVS, FNYEAQ. CDR3 sequence (DNA): TGTGCCAGCAGCTTAACAGTCCTCTCTGGAAACACCATATATTTT. Encoded protein: CASSLTVLSGNTIYF.

This clone was observed a handful of times. CDR3 nucleotides: TGTGCCAGTAGTGAATACAGGGGTTGGACTGAAGCTTTCTTT. Translating it yields CASSEYRGWTEAFF. This chain uses TRBV19 with TRBJ1-1, with 7 nucleotides matching TRBD1. V trimming: 5 bases; J trimming: 5 bases; junction bases outside the gene matches: 8. Looked up from germline, CDR1 is LNHDA and CDR2 is SQIVND (reference sequence). This CDR3 has 14 residues.

The chain employs TRBV18 and TRBJ1-1; D remains unclear. CDR1 is KGHSH, CDR2 LQKENI, per germline. With 3 bases removed from V and 7 bases from J, the gap between germline ends came to 18 bases. The CDR3 totals 15 residues. The CDR3 coding sequence is TGTGCCAGCTCACCGAGGGATCTCACTCAGATTGAAGCTTTCTTT. Translating gives CASSPRDLTQIEAFF. Full variable domain (rest looked up from reference TRBV18 and TRBJ1-1): NAGVMQNPRHLVRRRGQEARLRCSPMKGHSHVYWYRQLPEEGLKFMVYLQKENIIDESGMPKERFSAEFPKEGPSILRIQQVVRGDSAAYFCASSPRDLTQIEAFFGQGTRLTVV.

V gene TRBV7-9 combines with J gene TRBJ2-5; possible D gene TRBD1, 5 bases. The CDR3 totals 13 residues. The germline CDR1 and CDR2 sequences are SEHNR and FQNEAQ (reference sequence). V shed 1 base and J shed 9 bases, with 12 bases lying between them. Here the CDR3 reads CASSLGTQTAQYF. The CDR3 bases are TGTGCCAGCAGCTTAGGGACGCAGACAGCCCAGTACTTC.

This clone was picked up a small number of times. The J gene is TRBJ2-1, the V gene TRBV5-4; D may be TRBD1 (6 bases). CDR3 length: 14 residues. Germline values: CDR1 SGHNT, CDR2 YYREEE (reference sequence). The V gene lost 4 bases and the J gene lost 8 bases, with 16 bases spanning the gap. CDR3 bases: TGTGCCAGCAGCACCGCAGGGGTGAAGGATGAGCAGTTCTTC. It yields the protein CASSTAGVKDEQFF.